The present T cell receptor (beta chain) was sequenced within a study of blood T cell repertoires in COVID-19 (dated by TCRdb to 2020 to 2021). Study-level background: The collaborator samples originated in the United States, Italy and Spain and spanned the acute and convalescent phases of COVID-19. Samples came from the ongoing ImmuneRACE study (first 160 participants) plus 1,254 subjects from 6 global collaborators. Subjects who had been exposed to COVID-19, were actively infected with it, or had recovered from it provided the deeply sampled blood TCRbeta repertoires that made up the dataset. Nearly every sample came with metadata listing a de-identified subject ID, COVID-19 status, age in years and sex. HLA class I and class II types, where available, came from metadata supplied by the sample provider rather than from assay-based typing. The repertoires were released in a freely available public database meant as a resource for research on the immune response to SARS-CoV-2. The prospective study material was composed of cDNA or gDNA derived from T cells, B-cell-depleted T cells, or PBMCs. The full study reports these points: The amount of clinical and demographic metadata varied by source and participant and was provided uncurated.

In Seattle, one collaborating source enrolled patients while the infection was active and tracked those patients longitudinally over the course of disease. Each collaborating institution followed its own protocols to collect whole blood in K2EDTA tubes. For TCRbeta analysis, collaborators shipped samples as frozen whole blood, isolated PBMCs, or DNA extracted from either of those sample types. Worth noting for this clone: This clone's antigen is unknown. Base qualities are missing; no much larger clone stands one base away.

The immunoSEQ Assay, a bias-controlled multiplex PCR, was used to amplify TCRbeta CDR3 regions from genomic DNA. Per the original workflow: The number of nucleated cells in each sample was estimated from the amplification of reference gene primers within the assay. To quantify the absolute abundance of each unique TCRbeta CDR3 rearrangement, sequence reads were collapsed and filtered. For each sample, productive Simpson clonality was calculated as the square root of Simpson's diversity index across productive rearrangements. TCRdb stores this immuneACCESS table with in-frame sequences only. Part of the clones is absent; in the studies checked, under half of the shortfall reflects unresolved V genes, and no reason is known for the rest. V and J calls and clone size follow that table, whereas D and trimming were derived from the DNA. This sample is represented by some 220,000 clones; 75% to 90% of them were singletons. The ten largest clonotypes hold about 4.8% of the sample.

CDR1 and CDR2, looked up from the germline V gene, are SGHTA and FQGNSA. V was cut back by 5 bases and J by 3 bases, leaving a gap of 14 bases between them. CDR3 length: 15 amino acids, cysteine to phenylalanine. Only the CDR3 portion is preserved as DNA: 45 bases, with reading frame beginning at the first base. The chain joins TRBV7-2 to TRBJ2-1; TRBD1 is possibly the D segment (6 matching bases). The TCR sequence derives from a woman aged 70 to 79 with COVID-19, enrolled during active disease. The sample was peripheral blood. At the DNA level, the sequence is TGTGCCAGCAGCCCTAACCGACAGGACTACAATGAGCAGTTCTTC. This encodes CASSPNRQDYNEQFF.